This TCR beta chain came from a study of regulatory T cells in long-lasting Graves disease. About the study: It was over 5 years of antithyroid drugs, with positive TSH receptor antibodies, that meant persistent Graves' disease. Study-wide findings and caveats: The TCR repertoire of persistent Graves' patients was less diverse than that of newly diagnosed ones. Persistent disease was associated with favored TRBV28 usage and with favored use of TRBJ1-2 and TRBJ2-5.

CDR1 is SQVTM, CDR2 ANQGSEA, per germline. The CDR3 extends over 12 amino acids. Trimming cost V 4 bases and J 3 bases, with 6 bases left between them. Both iRepertoire HTBI primers and Arm-PCR of CDR3 regions were used to build the TCR beta libraries. In TCRdb, the multiplex PCR reads were re-called with MiXCR into one record per CDR3 protein. This sample has about 400,000 distinct CDR3 sequences, with around 21% found just once. To note about this clonotype: Its specificity is not known.

Time point in this sample: persistent/refractory GD, antithyroid drugs over 5 years with positive TRAb. The authors made the TCR library using RNA they extracted from PBMCs. The diagnosis of Graves' disease used American Thyroid Association guidelines. The sequencing here drew on peripheral blood mononuclear cells (PBMCs), taken when the disease was refractory, from a patient treated with antithyroid drugs. The receptor comes from a female donor with Graves disease. The chain recombines TRBV29-1 with TRBJ2-2; D gene uncertain. The DNA of the CDR3 is TGCAGCGTTGTGTTGGACACCGGGGAGCTGTTTTTT. Its translation: CSVVLDTGELFF.